Listed here are 11 T cell receptor beta chains from one sample, sequenced in a study of lymphopenia after photon versus proton radiotherapy. Some clones are missing from TCRdb's copy, which holds only in-frame ones; the method was immunoSEQ multiplex PCR. In the table there are about 70,000 clones, around 90% of which are singletons. The material was peripheral blood, obtained from a patient treated with photon-based radiotherapy. These receptors were collected from a woman in her forties with cholangiocarcinoma.

The J gene is TRBJ1-1, the V gene TRBV27; TRBD1 aligns across 10 bases. This CDR3 has 16 residues. In germline, CDR1 is MNHEY, CDR2 SMNVEV (reference sequence). V lost 6 bases, J lost 5 bases, and 12 bases stayed unmatched. The CDR3 reads CASSYLRSDRGTEAFF. Written as DNA, the CDR3 is TGTGCCAGCAGCTACTTACGGTCGGACAGGGGGACTGAAGCTTTCTTT.

The chain carries TRBV9 and TRBJ1-6, with 7 bases that match TRBD1. With 4 bases clipped from V and 0 bases from J, the junction kept 7 bases outside the gene matches. The CDR3 covers 17 residues. The germline gives CDR1 SGDLS, CDR2 YYNGEE. This CDR3 is CASSPRTGRSYNSPLHF. CDR3 coding DNA: TGTGCCAGCAGCCCGCGGACAGGTCGCTCCTATAATTCACCCCTCCACTTT.

The chain uses TRBV6-5 and TRBJ2-7; D is unclear. The CDR3 has 13 residues. Germline V gene data show CDR1 as MNHEY and CDR2 as SVGAGI. The V end lost 8 bases, the J end lost 4 bases, and 15 bases lay between the germline ends. The CDR3 bases are TGTGCCAGCTCCCTTGACCGCTCTTACGAGCAGTACTTC. It encodes CASSLDRSYEQYF.

The chain uses TRBV9 and TRBJ2-5; TRBD2 might be the D (5 bases). V was shortened by 0 bases and J by 5 bases, with 11 bases between the two germline ends. Germline loops: CDR1 SGDLS, CDR2 YYNGEE. The CDR3 extends over 14 amino acids. Here the CDR3 DNA reads TGTGCCAGCAGCGTAGCAGGAGGTGGGGAGACCCAGTACTTC. It specifies CASSVAGGGETQYF.

This chain joins TRBV7-9 and TRBJ2-3; possibly TRBD1 or TRBD2 for D (5 bases each). Germline V gene sequence: CDR1 SEHNR, CDR2 FQNEAQ (reference sequence). The CDR3 is made up of 15 amino acids. V was trimmed by 5 bases and J by 2 bases, leaving 14 bases between them. The CDR3 nucleotides read TGTGCCAGCAGCGCCTCTGGGGGATCCACAGATACGCAGTATTTT. This sequence encodes CASSASGGSTDTQYF.

V usage is TRBV29-1 and J usage is TRBJ2-6; 9 bases map to TRBD1. The length of the CDR3 is 16 residues. V shed 3 bases, J shed 2 bases, and the junction held 5 bases outside the gene matches. Germline CDR1 reads SQVTM; CDR2 reads ANQGSEA. CDR3 in DNA: TGCAGCGTTGAGGGGACAGGGAGGGCTGGGGCCAACGTCCTGACTTTC. Encoded protein: CSVEGTGRAGANVLTF. The full variable domain, its missing parts supplied by reference TRBV29-1 and TRBJ2-6, is SAVISQKPSRDICQRGTSLTIQCQVDSQVTMMFWYRQQPGQSLTLIATANQGSEATYESGFVIDKFPISRPNLTFSTLTVSNMSPEDSSIYLCSVEGTGRAGANVLTFGAGSRLTVL.

The V call is TRBV6-1, the J call TRBJ2-7; perhaps TRBD2 as D (6 bases). CDR1 MNHNS and CDR2 SASEGT come from the germline V gene. With 5 bases removed from V and 2 bases from J, the gap between germline ends came to 16 bases. The CDR3 has 15 residues. The CDR3: CASSSLTDYTYEQYF. The DNA of the CDR3 is TGTGCCAGCAGTTCCCTGACGGACTACACCTACGAGCAGTACTTC.

The CDR3 DNA sequence: TGTGCCAGCAGCTTAGGTCGGACAGTTACAGATACGCAGTATTTT. Its protein is CASSLGRTVTDTQYF. The chain combines TRBV9 with TRBJ2-3; possibly TRBD1 for D (6 bases). Germline assignment: CDR1 SGDLS and CDR2 YYNGEE. The CDR3 contains 15 residues. The V end lost 4 bases, the J end lost 3 bases, and 15 bases lay between the germline ends.

The rearrangement uses TRBV11-2 and TRBJ1-1; 10 nucleotides align to TRBD1. V lost 3 bases and J lost 11; bases outside the gene matches: 24. CDR3 length: 19 amino acids. Germline CDR1 reads SGHAT; CDR2 reads FQNNGV. CDR3 protein: CASSFGVRTGGWRPGVAFF. The DNA for the CDR3 is TGTGCCAGCAGCTTCGGAGTTAGGACAGGGGGTTGGAGGCCGGGTGTGGCTTTCTTT.

The J gene is TRBJ2-3, the V gene TRBV7-9; unclear D gene. From germline, CDR1 is SEHNR and CDR2 FQNEAQ (reference sequence). V was trimmed by 5 bases and J by 2 bases, leaving 11 bases between them. This CDR3 has 14 residues. The CDR3 spells CASSIRSITDTQYF. The CDR3 coding sequence is TGTGCCAGCAGCATCCGGTCCATCACAGATACGCAGTATTTT.

The rearrangement links TRBV2 to TRBJ2-3, with D maybe TRBD2 (5 bases). Germline V lookup: CDR1 SNHLY, CDR2 FYNNEI. The CDR3 runs to 11 residues. V dropped 10 bases and J dropped 7 bases, with 12 bases sitting between them. The CDR3: CAIGPGNTQYF. CDR3 in DNA: TGTGCCATCGGACCGGGAAATACGCAGTATTTT.